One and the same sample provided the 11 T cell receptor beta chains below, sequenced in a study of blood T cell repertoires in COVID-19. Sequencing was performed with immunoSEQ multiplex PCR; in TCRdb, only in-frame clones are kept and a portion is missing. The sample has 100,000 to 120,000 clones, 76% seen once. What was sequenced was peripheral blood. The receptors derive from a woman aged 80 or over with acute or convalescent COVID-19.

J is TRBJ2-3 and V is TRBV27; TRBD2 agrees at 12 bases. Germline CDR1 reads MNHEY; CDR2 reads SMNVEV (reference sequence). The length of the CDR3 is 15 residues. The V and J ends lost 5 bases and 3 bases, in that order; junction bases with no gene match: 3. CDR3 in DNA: TGTGCCAGCAGTCTAGCGGGAGGGCCTACAGATACGCAGTATTTT. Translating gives CASSLAGGPTDTQYF.

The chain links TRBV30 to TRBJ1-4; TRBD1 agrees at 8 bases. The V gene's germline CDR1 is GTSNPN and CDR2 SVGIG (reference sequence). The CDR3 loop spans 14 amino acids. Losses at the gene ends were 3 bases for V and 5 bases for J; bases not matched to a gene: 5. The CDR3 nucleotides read TGTGCCTGGAGCCGGACAGGGACAAATGAAAAACTGTTTTTT. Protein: CAWSRTGTNEKLFF.

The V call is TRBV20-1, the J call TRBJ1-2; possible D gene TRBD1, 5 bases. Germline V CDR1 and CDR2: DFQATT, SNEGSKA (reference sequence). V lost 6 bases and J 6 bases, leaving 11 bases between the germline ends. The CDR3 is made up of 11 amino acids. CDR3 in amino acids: CSATGLNGYTF. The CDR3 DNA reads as TGCAGTGCCACGGGACTCAATGGCTACACCTTC.

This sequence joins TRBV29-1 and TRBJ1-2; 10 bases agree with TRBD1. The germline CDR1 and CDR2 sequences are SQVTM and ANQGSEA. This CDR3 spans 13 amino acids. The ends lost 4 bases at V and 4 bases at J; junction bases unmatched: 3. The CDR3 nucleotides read TGCAGCGTTGCAAGGGACAGGGGCTATGGCTACACCTTC. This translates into CSVARDRGYGYTF.

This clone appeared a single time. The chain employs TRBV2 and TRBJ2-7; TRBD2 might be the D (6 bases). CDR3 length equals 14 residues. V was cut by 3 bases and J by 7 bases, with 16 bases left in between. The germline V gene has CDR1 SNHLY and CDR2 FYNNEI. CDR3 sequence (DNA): TGTGCCAGCAGTGAGGGGGGATACCTTGGAGAGCAGTACTTC. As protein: CASSEGGYLGEQYF. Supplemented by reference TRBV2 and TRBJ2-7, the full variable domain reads EPEVTQTPSHQVTQMGQEVILRCVPISNHLYFYWYRQILGQKVEFLVSFYNNEISEKSEIFDDQFSVERPDGSNFTLKIRSTKLEDSAMYFCASSEGGYLGEQYFGPGTRLTVT.

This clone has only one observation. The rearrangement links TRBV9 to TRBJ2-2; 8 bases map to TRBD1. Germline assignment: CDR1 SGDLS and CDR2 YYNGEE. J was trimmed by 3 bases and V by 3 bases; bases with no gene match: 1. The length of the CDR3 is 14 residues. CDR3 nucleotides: TGTGCCAGCAGCGAGACAGGGGACACCGGGGAGCTGTTTTTT. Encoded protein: CASSETGDTGELFF.

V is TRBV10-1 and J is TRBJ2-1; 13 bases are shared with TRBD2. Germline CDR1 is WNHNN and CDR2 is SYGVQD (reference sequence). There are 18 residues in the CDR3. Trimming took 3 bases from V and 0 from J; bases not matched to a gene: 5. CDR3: CASSDHRLAGGSYNEQFF. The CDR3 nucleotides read TGCGCCAGCAGTGACCATCGACTAGCGGGAGGCTCCTACAATGAGCAGTTCTTC.

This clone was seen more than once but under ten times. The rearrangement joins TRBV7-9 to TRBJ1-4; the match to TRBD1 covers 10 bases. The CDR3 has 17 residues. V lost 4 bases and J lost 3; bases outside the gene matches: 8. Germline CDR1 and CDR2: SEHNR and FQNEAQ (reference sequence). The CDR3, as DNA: TGTGCCAGCAGCTGGCCCCGGGACAGGGGTCCTAATGAAAAACTGTTTTTT. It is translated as CASSWPRDRGPNEKLFF.

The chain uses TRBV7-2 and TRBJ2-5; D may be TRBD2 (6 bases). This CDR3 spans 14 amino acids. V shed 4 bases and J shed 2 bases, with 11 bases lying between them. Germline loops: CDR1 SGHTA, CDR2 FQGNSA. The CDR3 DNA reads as TGTGCCAGCAGCTGGGGGACTGCTCAAGAGACCCAGTACTTC. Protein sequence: CASSWGTAQETQYF.

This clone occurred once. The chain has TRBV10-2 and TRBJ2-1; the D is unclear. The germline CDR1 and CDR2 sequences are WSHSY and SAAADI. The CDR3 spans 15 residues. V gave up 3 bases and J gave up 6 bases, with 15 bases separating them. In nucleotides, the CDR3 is TGCGCCAGCAGTGATCAAAAGGTTCAGGCCAATGAGCAGTTCTTC. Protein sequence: CASSDQKVQANEQFF.

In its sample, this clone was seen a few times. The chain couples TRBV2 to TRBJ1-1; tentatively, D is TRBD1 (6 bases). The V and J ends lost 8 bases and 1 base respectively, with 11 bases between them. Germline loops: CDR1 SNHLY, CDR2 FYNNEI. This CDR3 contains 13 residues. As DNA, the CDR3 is TGTGCCAGCTCAGGGGATAGGAACACTGAAGCTTTCTTT. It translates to CASSGDRNTEAFF.